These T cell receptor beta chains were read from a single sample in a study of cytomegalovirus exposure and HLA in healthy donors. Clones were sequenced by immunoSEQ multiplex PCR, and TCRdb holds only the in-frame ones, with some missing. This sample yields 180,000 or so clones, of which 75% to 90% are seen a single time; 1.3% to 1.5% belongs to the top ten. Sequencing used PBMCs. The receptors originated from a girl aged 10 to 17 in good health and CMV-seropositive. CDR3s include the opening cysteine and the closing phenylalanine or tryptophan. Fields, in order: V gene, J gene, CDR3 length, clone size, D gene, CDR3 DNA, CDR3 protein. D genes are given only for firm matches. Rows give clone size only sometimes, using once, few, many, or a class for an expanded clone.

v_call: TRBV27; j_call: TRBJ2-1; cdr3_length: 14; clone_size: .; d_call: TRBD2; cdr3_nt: TGTGCCAGCAGTCCTAGCGGGAGAATCTATGAGCAGTTCTTC; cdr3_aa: CASSPSGRIYEQFF
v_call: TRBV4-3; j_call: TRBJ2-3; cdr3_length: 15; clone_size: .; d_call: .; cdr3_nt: TGCGCCAGCAGCCAAGGAGGGGGATACACAGATACGCAGTATTTT; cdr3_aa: CASSQGGGYTDTQYF
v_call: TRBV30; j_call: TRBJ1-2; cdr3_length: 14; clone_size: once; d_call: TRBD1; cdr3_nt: TGTGCCTGGAGTTTAACAGGGGGAAGGAGAGGCTACACCTTC; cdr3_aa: CAWSLTGGRRGYTF
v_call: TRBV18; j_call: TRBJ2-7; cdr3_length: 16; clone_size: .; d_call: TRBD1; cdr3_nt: TGTGCCAGCTCCCGATTCGAAGGACAGGGTAACGACGAGCAGTACTTC; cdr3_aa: CASSRFEGQGNDEQYF
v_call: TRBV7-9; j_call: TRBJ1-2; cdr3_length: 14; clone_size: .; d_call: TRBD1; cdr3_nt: TGTGCCAGCAGGCCCGGGACAGGGCACTATGGCTACACCTTC; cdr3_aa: CASRPGTGHYGYTF
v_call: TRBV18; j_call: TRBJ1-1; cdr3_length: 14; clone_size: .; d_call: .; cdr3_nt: TGTGCCAGCTCCGTGGCAAGGGGTAACACTGAAGCTTTCTTT; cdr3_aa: CASSVARGNTEAFF
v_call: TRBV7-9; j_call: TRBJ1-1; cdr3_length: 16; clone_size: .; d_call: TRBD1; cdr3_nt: TGTGCCAGCAGCTACAGGGGCCCCACGAAGGGGACTGAAGCTTTCTTT; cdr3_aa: CASSYRGPTKGTEAFF
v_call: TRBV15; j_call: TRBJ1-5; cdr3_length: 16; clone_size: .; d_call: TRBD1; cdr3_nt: TGTGCCACCAGCAACCGCTTCGGACAGGGAAGTCAGCCCCAGCATTTT; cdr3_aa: CATSNRFGQGSQPQHF
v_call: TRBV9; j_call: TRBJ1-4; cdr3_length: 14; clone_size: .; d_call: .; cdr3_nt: TGTGCCAGCAGCCGTGGGGGCGTTCGGGAAAAACTGTTTTTT; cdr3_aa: CASSRGGVREKLFF
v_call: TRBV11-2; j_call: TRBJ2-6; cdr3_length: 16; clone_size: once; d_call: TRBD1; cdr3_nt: TGTGCCAGCAGCACGACAGGGGTGGCTGGGGCCAACGTCCTGACTTTC; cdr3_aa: CASSTTGVAGANVLTF
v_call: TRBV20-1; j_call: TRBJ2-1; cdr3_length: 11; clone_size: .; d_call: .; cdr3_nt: TGCAGTGCTATCGACTGGCTTGAGCAGTTCTTC; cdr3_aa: CSAIDWLEQFF
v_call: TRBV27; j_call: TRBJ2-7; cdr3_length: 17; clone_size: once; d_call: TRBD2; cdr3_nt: TGTGCCAGCAGTTCCCCCCTGACTAGCGGGAGCTCCTACGAGCAGTACTTC; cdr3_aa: CASSSPLTSGSSYEQYF
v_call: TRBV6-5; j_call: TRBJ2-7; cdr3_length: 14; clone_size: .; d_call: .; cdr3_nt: TGTGCCAGCAGTTACTCAGGAGGCCCAGGCGAGCAGTACTTC; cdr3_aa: CASSYSGGPGEQYF
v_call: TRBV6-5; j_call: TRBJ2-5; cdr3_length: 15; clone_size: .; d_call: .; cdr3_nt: TGTGCCAGCAGTTGGGTGGGACTGCAGATAGAGACCCAGTACTTC; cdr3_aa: CASSWVGLQIETQYF
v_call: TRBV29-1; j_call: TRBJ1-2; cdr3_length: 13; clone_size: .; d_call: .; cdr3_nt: TGCAGCGTTGTAGGAGGGAACGAGTATGGCTATACCTTC; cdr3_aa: CSVVGGNEYGYTF
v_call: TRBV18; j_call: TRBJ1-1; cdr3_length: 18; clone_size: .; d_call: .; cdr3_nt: TGTGCCAGCTCATCGTACCGGGACACAATTCTGGGGGACACTGAAGCTTTCTTT; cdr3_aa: CASSSYRDTILGDTEAFF
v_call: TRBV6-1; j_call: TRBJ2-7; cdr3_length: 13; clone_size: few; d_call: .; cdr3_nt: TGTGCCAGCAGGTCAGGGTTACTCTACGAGCAGTACTTC; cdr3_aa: CASRSGLLYEQYF
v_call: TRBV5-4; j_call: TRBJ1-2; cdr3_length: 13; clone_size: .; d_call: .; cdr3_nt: TGTGCCAGCAGCTTAGACCCTGGCGGCGGCTACACCTTC; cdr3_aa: CASSLDPGGGYTF
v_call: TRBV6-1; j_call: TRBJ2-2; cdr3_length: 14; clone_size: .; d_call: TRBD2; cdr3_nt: TGTGCCAGCAATCCTAGCGGGAGATACGGGGAGCTGTTTTTT; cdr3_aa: CASNPSGRYGELFF
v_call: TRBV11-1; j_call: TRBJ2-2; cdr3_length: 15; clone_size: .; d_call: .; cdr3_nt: TGTGCCAGCAGCCCTGACATAAAAAACACCGGGGAGCTGTTTTTT; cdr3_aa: CASSPDIKNTGELFF
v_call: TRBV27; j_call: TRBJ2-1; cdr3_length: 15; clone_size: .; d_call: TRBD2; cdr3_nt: TGTGCCAGCAGTGACCTAGCGGCGGGCTACAATGAGCAGTTCTTC; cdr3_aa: CASSDLAAGYNEQFF
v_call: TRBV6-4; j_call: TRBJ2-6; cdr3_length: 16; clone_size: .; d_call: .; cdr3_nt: TGTGCCAGCAGTCCTACTGGCGGCTCTGGGGCCAACGTCCTGACTTTC; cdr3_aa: CASSPTGGSGANVLTF
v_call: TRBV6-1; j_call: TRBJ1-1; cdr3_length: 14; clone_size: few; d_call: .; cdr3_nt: TGTGCCAGCAGACCCCGATTTAGTAGCACTGAAGCTTTCTTT; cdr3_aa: CASRPRFSSTEAFF
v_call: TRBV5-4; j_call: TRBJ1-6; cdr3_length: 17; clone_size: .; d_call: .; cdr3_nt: TGTGCCAGCAGCCCCGAAGGGCGGGAGTCCTATAATTCACCCCTCCACTTT; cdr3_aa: CASSPEGRESYNSPLHF
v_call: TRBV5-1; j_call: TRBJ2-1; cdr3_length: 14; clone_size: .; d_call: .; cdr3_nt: TGCGCCAGCAGCTTGGGGACACCTCAAGATGAGCAGTTCTTC; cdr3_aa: CASSLGTPQDEQFF
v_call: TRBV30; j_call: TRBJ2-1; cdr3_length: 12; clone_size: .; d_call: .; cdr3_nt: TGTGCCTGGAGTGTGTCTAGCCGTGAGCAGTTCTTC; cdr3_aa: CAWSVSSREQFF
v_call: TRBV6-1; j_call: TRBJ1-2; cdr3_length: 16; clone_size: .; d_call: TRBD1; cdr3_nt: TGTGCCAGCAGTGAGACGTTAGGACAGGGATTCTATGGCTACACCTTC; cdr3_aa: CASSETLGQGFYGYTF
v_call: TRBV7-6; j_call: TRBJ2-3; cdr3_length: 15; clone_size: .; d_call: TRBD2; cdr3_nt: TGTGCCAGCAGCTTTGGGGGGGGAAACACAGATACGCAGTATTTT; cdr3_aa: CASSFGGGNTDTQYF
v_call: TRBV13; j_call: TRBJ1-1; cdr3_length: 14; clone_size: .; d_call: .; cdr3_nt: TGTGCCAGCAGCCCCCGCACTTTGAACACTGAAGCTTTCTTT; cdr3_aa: CASSPRTLNTEAFF
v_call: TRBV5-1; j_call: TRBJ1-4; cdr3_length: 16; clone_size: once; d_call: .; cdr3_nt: TGCGCCAGCAGCCCCCAAGGTGGCGGCTCTAATGAAAAACTGTTTTTT; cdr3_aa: CASSPQGGGSNEKLFF
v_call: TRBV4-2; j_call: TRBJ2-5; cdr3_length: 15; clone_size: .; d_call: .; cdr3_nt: TGTGCCAGCAGCCAAATTAGCGGTGCCCAAGAGACCCAGTACTTC; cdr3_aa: CASSQISGAQETQYF
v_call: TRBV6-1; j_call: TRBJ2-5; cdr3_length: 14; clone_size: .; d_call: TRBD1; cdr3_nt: TGTGCCAGCAGTTGGGGACAGGGGGCCGAGACCCAGTACTTC; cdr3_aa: CASSWGQGAETQYF
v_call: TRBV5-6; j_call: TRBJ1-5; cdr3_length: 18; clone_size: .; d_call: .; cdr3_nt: TGTGCCAGCAGCTTGGGGGGGGGCGAGAACACTCGCAATCAGCCCCAGCATTTT; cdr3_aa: CASSLGGGENTRNQPQHF